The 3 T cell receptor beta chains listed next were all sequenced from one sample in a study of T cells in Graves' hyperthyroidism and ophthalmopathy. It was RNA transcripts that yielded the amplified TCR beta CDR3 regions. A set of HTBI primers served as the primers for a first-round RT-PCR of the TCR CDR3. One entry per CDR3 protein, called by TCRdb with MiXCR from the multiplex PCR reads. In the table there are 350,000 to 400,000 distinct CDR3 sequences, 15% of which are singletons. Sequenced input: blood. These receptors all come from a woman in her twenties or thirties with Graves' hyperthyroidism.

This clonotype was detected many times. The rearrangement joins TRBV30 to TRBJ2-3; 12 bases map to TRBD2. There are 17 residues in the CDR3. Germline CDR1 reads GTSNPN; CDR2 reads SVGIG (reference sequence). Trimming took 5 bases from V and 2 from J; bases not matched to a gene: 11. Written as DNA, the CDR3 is TGTGCCTGGGGACTAGCGGGACCCTTGGCCCCCACAGATACGCAGTATTTT. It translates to CAWGLAGPLAPTDTQYF.

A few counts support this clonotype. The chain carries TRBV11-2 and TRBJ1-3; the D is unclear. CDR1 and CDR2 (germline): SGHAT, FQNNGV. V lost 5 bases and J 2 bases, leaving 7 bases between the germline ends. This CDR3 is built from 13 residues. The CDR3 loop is CASSRLPGNTIYF. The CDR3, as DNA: TGTGCCAGCAGCCGACTTCCTGGAAACACCATATATTTT.

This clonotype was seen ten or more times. CDR3 sequence: CASTPGTGMVPDTQYF. The CDR3 DNA reads as TGTGCCAGCACCCCGGGGACAGGGATGGTCCCAGATACGCAGTATTTT. V is TRBV28 and J is TRBJ2-3; TRBD1 matches 9 bases. J lost 4 bases, V lost 7 bases, and 12 bases had no gene match. The CDR3 has 16 residues. CDR1 and CDR2 from the germline V gene are MDHEN and SYDVKM.